The sequence of this T cell receptor beta chain was determined in a study of blood T cell repertoires in COVID-19. Study overall: Some COVID-19 samples were acute and others convalescent; all came from the United States, Italy and Spain.

Data came from immunoSEQ multiplex PCR; TCRdb stores just in-frame clones and leaves some out. The table records over 200,000 clones, approximately 85% of them present only once. The germline CDR1 and CDR2 sequences are SGHNT and YYREEE (reference sequence). This CDR3 has 15 residues. Trimming stripped 3 bases from V and 7 bases from J, with 16 bases between. V usage is TRBV5-4 and J usage is TRBJ2-2, with D possibly TRBD2 on 5 matching bases. Sequencing was done on a sample of peripheral blood. This clonotype originated in a woman under 40 with acute or convalescent COVID-19. The CDR3 here is CASSSEVVSRGELFF. CDR3 coding DNA: TGTGCCAGCAGCTCGGAGGTAGTTTCCCGCGGGGAGCTGTTTTTT.